The 27 T cell receptor beta chains given below trace back to one sample, sequenced in a study of blood T cell repertoires in COVID-19. The table came from immunoSEQ multiplex PCR; TCRdb's copy has only in-frame clones and leaves some out. The data contain more than 250,000 clones, about nine tenths of them seen just once; the ten biggest clones take up 1%. Sequenced: peripheral blood. The receptors stem from a man aged 50 to 59 with active or convalescent COVID-19.

The chain has TRBV6-2 or TRBV6-3 and TRBJ2-1, with a weak D call TRBD1 (5 bases). The CDR3 contains 15 residues. The V end was cut by 6 bases, the J end by 5 bases, with 17 bases between. Germline lookup yields CDR1 MNHEY and CDR2 SVGEGT. This CDR3 is CASSSGKHTDNEQFF. The CDR3 DNA follows: TGTGCCAGCAGCTCAGGGAAACATACGGACAATGAGCAGTTCTTC.

V usage is TRBV24-1 and J usage is TRBJ2-3; TRBD1 matches 11 bases. Germline V lookup: CDR1 KGHDR, CDR2 SFDVKD. The CDR3 is 16 residues long. V trimming: 4 bases; J trimming: 2 bases; junction bases outside the gene matches: 4. CDR3: CATSEGTGGFTDTQYF. CDR3 DNA sequence: TGTGCCACCAGTGAGGGGACAGGGGGGTTCACAGATACGCAGTATTTT.

The chain links TRBV28 to TRBJ1-5; 7 bases fit TRBD1. Looked up from germline, CDR1 is MDHEN and CDR2 is SYDVKM. V lost 6 bases, J lost 4 bases, and 6 bases stayed unmatched. The CDR3 length is 14 residues. In DNA, the CDR3 is TGTGCCAGCAGCTCTTCAGGGGGGAATCAGCCCCAGCATTTT. This encodes CASSSSGGNQPQHF. Filled out from reference TRBV28 and TRBJ1-5, the complete variable domain reads DVKVTQSSRYLVKRTGEKVFLECVQDMDHENMFWYRQDPGLGLRLIYFSYDVKMKEKGDIPEGYSVSREKKERFSLILESASTNQTSMYLCASSSSGGNQPQHFGDGTRLSIL.

Only one count was recorded for this clone. This chain links TRBV7-2 with TRBJ2-7; 8 bases agree with TRBD2. The CDR3 sequence is 14 residues long. J gave up 6 bases and V 1 base, and 5 bases lay outside the gene matches. Per germline, CDR1 SGHTA and CDR2 FQGNSA. Here the CDR3 reads CASSLEQGLGEQYF. CDR3 sequence (DNA): TGTGCCAGCAGCTTAGAACAGGGACTAGGCGAGCAGTACTTC.

The CDR3 region is CASSPSGGRNTEAFF. The CDR3 DNA follows: TGTGCCAGTAGTCCCTCGGGGGGTCGGAACACTGAAGCTTTCTTT. The rearrangement joins TRBV19 to TRBJ1-1; possible D gene TRBD1, 5 bases. V was shortened by 5 bases and J by 1 base, with 14 bases between the two germline ends. The CDR3 length is 15 residues. Germline V gene data show CDR1 as LNHDA and CDR2 as SQIVND (reference sequence).

This chain joins TRBV30 and TRBJ2-3; 9 nucleotides agree with TRBD2. CDR1 is GTSNPN and CDR2 is SVGIG in the germline V gene (reference sequence). V was clipped by 1 base and J by 6 bases; unmatched bases: 8. The CDR3 extends over 15 amino acids. Written as DNA, the CDR3 is TGTGCCTGGAGTGGCGGGCTAGCGGGGCTGGATACGCAGTATTTT. It encodes CAWSGGLAGLDTQYF.

The chain links TRBV3-1 (or the pseudogene TRBV3-2) to TRBJ2-3; D uncertain. V shed 2 bases and J shed 2 bases, with 5 bases lying between them. The CDR3 is 13 residues long. Germline CDR1 is LGHDT and CDR2 is YNNKEL (reference sequence). CDR3 residues: CASSQSLTDTQYF. Here the CDR3 DNA reads TGTGCCAGCAGCCAATCCCTCACAGATACGCAGTATTTT.

The rearrangement joins TRBV7-2 to TRBJ2-2, with 8 bases identical to TRBD2. V lost 4 bases to trimming and J lost 7 bases; unmatched junction nucleotides: 11. This CDR3 spans 16 amino acids. Germline-derived CDR1 and CDR2 are SGHTA and FQGNSA. CDR3 coding DNA: TGTGCCAGCAGCTCGTTATCGGGGCTAGCGGGCGGGGAGCTGTTTTTT. Protein product: CASSSLSGLAGGELFF.

V is TRBV7-9 and J is TRBJ2-2; D not resolved. The CDR3 consists of 12 residues. Germline lookup yields CDR1 SEHNR and CDR2 FQNEAQ (reference sequence). The ends were cut back, 5 bases at V and 10 bases at J, with 11 bases in the middle. For the CDR3, the DNA is TGTGCCAGCAGCCTCTCGACTGAGGAGCTGTTTTTT. This sequence encodes CASSLSTEELFF. Looking up the rest from reference TRBV7-9 and TRBJ2-2 gives the full variable domain: DTGVSQNPRHKITKRGQNVTFRCDPISEHNRLYWYRQTLGQGPEFLTYFQNEAQLEKSRLLSDRFSAERPKGSFSTLEIQRTEQGDSAMYLCASSLSTEELFFGEGSRLTVL.

The chain links TRBV30 to TRBJ1-3; no firm D call. V dropped 5 bases and J dropped 4 bases, with 15 bases sitting between them. The CDR3 spans 14 residues. The V gene's germline CDR1 is GTSNPN and CDR2 SVGIG (reference sequence). CDR3 amino acids: CAWQVSGGGNTIYF. CDR3 nucleotides: TGTGCCTGGCAAGTTTCGGGTGGAGGAAACACCATATATTTT.

The gene calls are TRBV7-2 and TRBJ2-5, with 8 bases aligning to TRBD1. This CDR3 comprises 15 residues. Trimming took 0 bases from V and 1 from J; bases not matched to a gene: 1. Looked up from germline, CDR1 is SGHTA and CDR2 is FQGNSA. CDR3 region: CASSLAQGVQETQYF. CDR3 DNA: TGTGCCAGCAGCTTAGCACAGGGGGTCCAAGAGACCCAGTACTTC.

The chain carries TRBV6-5 and TRBJ1-1, with D perhaps matching TRBD1 (6 bases). The CDR3 is 15 residues long. The V and J ends lost 5 bases and 7 bases respectively, with 20 bases between them. The V gene's germline CDR1 is MNHEY and CDR2 SVGAGI. CDR3 bases: TGTGCCAGCAGTCCCCCCGAGGGGGGGCCAAGTGAAGCTTTCTTT. Encoded protein: CASSPPEGGPSEAFF.

The chain employs TRBV2 and TRBJ2-5, with 7 bases lining up with TRBD1. CDR3 size: 13 residues. The ends lost 7 bases at V and 1 base at J; junction bases unmatched: 3. The germline CDR1 and CDR2 sequences are SNHLY and FYNNEI. The CDR3 here is CASTRDSQETQYF. Here the CDR3 DNA reads TGTGCCAGCACCCGGGACAGCCAAGAGACCCAGTACTTC. The full variable domain, rest sourced from reference TRBV2 and TRBJ2-5, is EPEVTQTPSHQVTQMGQEVILRCVPISNHLYFYWYRQILGQKVEFLVSFYNNEISEKSEIFDDQFSVERPDGSNFTLKIRSTKLEDSAMYFCASTRDSQETQYFGPGTRLLVL.

The genes are TRBV7-2 and TRBJ2-7, with 10 bases lining up with TRBD1. In germline, CDR1 is SGHTA, CDR2 FQGNSA. The V gene end was trimmed by 5 bases and the J gene end by 3 bases; junction bases not matched to a gene: 4. CDR3 length: 14 amino acids. CDR3 amino acids: CASSPGTGDYEQYF. CDR3 DNA sequence: TGTGCCAGCAGCCCCGGGACAGGGGACTACGAGCAGTACTTC.

This clone was seen a few times. This chain joins TRBV11-2 and TRBJ2-3; 12 bases line up with TRBD2. The CDR3 totals 15 residues. Losses at the gene ends were 4 bases for V and 2 bases for J; bases not matched to a gene: 1. Germline loops: CDR1 SGHAT, CDR2 FQNNGV. The CDR3 is CASSWTSGATDTQYF. CDR3 nucleotides: TGTGCCAGCAGCTGGACTAGCGGGGCCACAGATACGCAGTATTTT.

The chain recombines TRBV7-9 with TRBJ2-1; 10 bases are shared with TRBD2. Germline trimming cut 5 bases from V and 6 bases from J; bases unmatched to any gene: 10. The CDR3 spans 16 residues. Germline V gene sequence: CDR1 SEHNR, CDR2 FQNEAQ (reference sequence). The CDR3, as DNA: TGTGCCAGCAGCATATTAGCGGGAGGAAAAGGCAATGAGCAGTTCTTC. Translation: CASSILAGGKGNEQFF. Drawing the rest from reference TRBV7-9 and TRBJ2-1, the complete variable domain is DTGVSQNPRHKITKRGQNVTFRCDPISEHNRLYWYRQTLGQGPEFLTYFQNEAQLEKSRLLSDRFSAERPKGSFSTLEIQRTEQGDSAMYLCASSILAGGKGNEQFFGPGTRLTVL.

This chain uses TRBV11-3 with TRBJ2-1; 7 nucleotides align to TRBD1. CDR3 length equals 15 residues. The germline V gene encodes CDR1 SGHNT and CDR2 YENEEA. Losses at the gene ends were 8 bases for V and 0 bases for J; bases not matched to a gene: 7. CDR3 nucleotides: TGTGCCAGCTCCACAGGGGCGAGCTCCTACAATGAGCAGTTCTTC. Its translation: CASSTGASSYNEQFF.

This sequence joins TRBV20-1 and TRBJ2-4; 10 bases match TRBD2. CDR3 length: 14 residues. The V and J ends lost 3 bases and 6 bases, in that order; junction bases with no gene match: 5. Per germline, CDR1 DFQATT and CDR2 SNEGSKA (reference sequence). CDR3 nucleotides: TGCAGTGCTAGTACCGGACTAGCGGTAAACATTCAGTACTTC. This gives the protein CSASTGLAVNIQYF.

This chain uses TRBV29-1 with TRBJ2-3, with a possible D match to TRBD1 (6 bases). The CDR3 is 12 residues long. Trimming left V 7 bases short and J 5 bases short, with 13 bases between. Germline V CDR1 and CDR2: SQVTM, ANQGSEA. The CDR3 region is CSGNTGLDTQYF. The CDR3, as DNA: TGCAGCGGGAATACAGGGTTAGATACGCAGTATTTT.

The chain joins TRBV15 to TRBJ2-7; TRBD2 might be the D (5 bases). The V end was cut by 6 bases, the J end by 3 bases, with 12 bases between. This CDR3 has 13 amino acids. The germline CDR1 and CDR2 sequences are LNHNV and YYDKDF (reference sequence). This CDR3 is CATSRGNGYEQYF. CDR3 sequence (DNA): TGTGCCACCAGTCGAGGGAATGGCTACGAGCAGTACTTC.

The chain combines TRBV4-1 with TRBJ2-1; D perhaps matches TRBD1 (5 bases). V lost 0 bases, J lost 0 bases, and 12 bases lay in between. The CDR3 has 17 amino acids. The germline gives CDR1 MGHRA, CDR2 YSYEKL. The CDR3 nucleotides read TGCGCCAGCAGCCAAGATACAGACAGTTACTCCTACAATGAGCAGTTCTTC. It translates to CASSQDTDSYSYNEQFF.

J is TRBJ1-2 and V is TRBV7-8, with 9 bases identical to TRBD1. This CDR3 has 14 amino acids. The V and J ends lost 6 bases and 8 bases, in that order; junction bases with no gene match: 10. Germline CDR1 and CDR2: SGHVS and FQNEAQ. The CDR3 protein is CASSIAGTGTGYTF. The CDR3 bases are TGTGCCAGCAGTATCGCCGGGACAGGGACCGGCTACACCTTC.

The chain recombines TRBV10-3 with TRBJ2-1; D perhaps matches TRBD1 (5 bases). CDR3 length equals 14 residues. Trimming stripped 3 bases from V and 7 bases from J, with 13 bases between. Looked up from germline, CDR1 is ENHRY and CDR2 is SYGVKD. The CDR3 region is CAISEAMGPNEQFF. DNA of the CDR3: TGTGCCATCAGTGAAGCTATGGGGCCAAATGAGCAGTTCTTC.

The chain combines TRBV19 with TRBJ1-2; D unresolved. Germline CDR1 reads LNHDA; CDR2 reads SQIVND (reference sequence). V gave up 6 bases and J gave up 2 bases, with 13 bases separating them. The CDR3 has 14 amino acids. The CDR3 region is CASSWARENYGYTF. The CDR3 DNA reads TGTGCCAGTAGCTGGGCCCGCGAGAACTATGGCTACACCTTC.

This clone was recorded a few times. This sample includes further DNA sequences coding for the same CDR3. The CDR3 DNA reads TGCGCCAGCAGCCTGGACAGCTATGGCTACACCTTC. This translates into CASSLDSYGYTF. The V and J genes are TRBV5-1 and TRBJ1-2, with D perhaps TRBD1 (6 bases). Trimming stripped 4 bases from V and 4 bases from J, with 8 bases between. The germline V gene encodes CDR1 SGHRS and CDR2 YFSETQ. CDR3 size: 12 residues.

V is TRBV5-1 and J is TRBJ2-5, with D perhaps matching TRBD1 (6 bases). Germline CDR1 is SGHRS and CDR2 is YFSETQ. The CDR3 is made up of 14 amino acids. Trimming took 4 bases from V and 5 from J, leaving 15 bases between them. CDR3 nucleotides: TGCGCCAGCAGCCTTACAGGGATCCGGGAGACCCAGTACTTC. It translates to CASSLTGIRETQYF. The whole variable domain, remainder taken from reference TRBV5-1 and TRBJ2-5, is KAGVTQTPRYLIKTRGQQVTLSCSPISGHRSVSWYQQTPGQGLQFLFEYFSETQRNKGNFPGRFSGRQFSNSRSEMNVSTLELGDSALYLCASSLTGIRETQYFGPGTRLLVL.

The genes are TRBV28 and TRBJ1-4, with D perhaps TRBD1 (6 bases). This CDR3 has 14 residues. CDR1 is MDHEN and CDR2 is SYDVKM in the germline V gene. Between the trimmed V and J ends, which lost 6 bases and 3 bases, there was a span of 11 bases. CDR3 DNA sequence: TGTGCCAGCAGCCCGACAGGTTCTAATGAAAAACTGTTTTTT. Its protein is CASSPTGSNEKLFF.